This T cell receptor beta chain was captured by sequencing in a study of a mutant IDH1 vaccine in newly diagnosed glioma (dated by TCRdb to the early 2020s). For context, the study as a whole: Of the approximately 34 treated patients, approximately 60% were male and around 38% were female, and a mean age of approximately 40 years was recorded. Before enrollment, patients had received standard therapy of radiotherapy alone, temozolomide alone, or radiochemotherapy with temozolomide; most received the combination. Peripheral blood samples were drawn at six visits, namely V03 (baseline), V05, V07, V10, V12 and V13. For exploratory analyses, 25 to 30 treated patients had longitudinal TCRB deep sequencing done wherever samples were available.

Libraries came from the immunoSEQ multiplex PCR assay. Rearranged TCR beta chain sequences were amplified using the hsTCRB Kit according to the manufacturer's protocol. Sequencing of TCRB libraries was carried out on an Illumina MiSeq. The original methods were these. The kit vendor's proprietary platform handled demultiplexing, trimming and gene mapping. TCRdb took over this immuneACCESS table, retaining in-frame rearrangements with V and J assigned. Such tables are incomplete; in checked studies, under half of the missing clones stem from an unresolved V gene, and the remainder is unexplained. V and J calls and clone size follow that table, whereas D and trimming were derived from the DNA. Here the sample has 80,000 to 100,000 clones; 80% occur a single time. Together, the top ten hold roughly 7% of the sample. Comment on this clone: Its cognate antigen has yet to be identified. Base qualities are not provided; no much larger clone lies one nucleotide away.

Broader findings and caveats from the paper: Vaccine-induced immune responses across multiple MHC alleles were detected in 90% to 95% of patients. The authors stated that sample limitations prevented analyses of patient blood samples from being reproduced. Pseudoprogression seemed to be unrelated to changes in the top peripheral T cell clonotypes found by TCRB sequencing. Availability determined which PBMC samples were chosen for TCRB deep sequencing.

The CDR3 starts with the cysteine, ends with the phenylalanine, and has 15 residues. The sequence is cut down to CDR3 DNA, 45 bases in frame from base 1. The CDR1 and CDR2 encoded by the germline V gene (reference sequence) are LNHDA and SQIVND. The V end gives up 5 bases and the J end 8 bases, leaving 14 bases in the junction not matched to a gene. In the paper's terms, the time point label means: baseline, week 1 (first vaccination visit). This sample's treatment or condition label indicates: pre-vaccination baseline after standard-of-care therapy. The donors had newly diagnosed IDH1-mutant astrocytomas of WHO grade 3 or 4 that showed loss of nuclear ATRX. The samples were drawn from NOA16, a multicentre, single-arm, open-label phase I trial in Germany that tested a mutant IDH1 peptide vaccine in humans for the first time. Visit V03 blood draws served as the baseline sample for immunogenicity testing. Genomic DNA for TCRB sequencing was isolated from EDTA blood with the DNeasy Blood and Tissue Kit.

This clonotype was sampled from a man between 35 and 55 years old with glioma. The sample here was PBMCs, taken from a glioma patient treated with radiotherapy, temozolomide or both. In this chain, TRBV19 is recombined with TRBJ1-2; TRBD1 aligns with 7 central bases. CDR3 region: CASSLWRDSLGGYTF. DNA sequence: TGTGCCAGTAGTCTCTGGAGGGACAGCTTGGGGGGCTACACCTTC. This CDR3, with the reference TRBV19 and TRBJ1-2 proteins standing in past its ends, gives the full variable domain DGGITQSPKYLFRKEGQNVTLSCEQNLNHDAMYWYRQDPGQGLRLIYYSQIVNDFQKGDIAEGYSVSREKKESFPLTVTSAQKNPTAFYLCASSLWRDSLGGYTFGSGTRLTVV.